The sequence of this T cell receptor beta chain was determined in a study of brain T cells in children with intractable seizures. Only in-frame clones appear in the TCRdb table, and some are missing; sequencing was by immunoSEQ multiplex PCR. The data contain roughly 80,000 clones, roughly 89% of them seen just once; the ten biggest clones take up less than 30%. The V gene end was trimmed by 3 bases and the J gene end by 4 bases; junction bases not matched to a gene: 10. Looked up from germline, CDR1 is SGHNT and CDR2 is YYREEE (reference sequence). The CDR3 contains 16 residues. Source: peripheral blood, taken at surgery. This receptor was taken from a girl aged 2-10 years with Rasmussen encephalitis and intractable seizures. V and J are TRBV5-4 and TRBJ2-1; 7 nucleotides line up with TRBD1. As DNA, the CDR3 is TGTGCCAGCAGCTCGTCCGACAGGGCTTTATACAATGAGCAGTTCTTC. This gives the protein CASSSSDRALYNEQFF.